The 21 T cell receptor beta chains given below trace back to one sample, sequenced in a study of blood T cell repertoires in COVID-19. Profiled with immunoSEQ multiplex PCR; TCRdb holds only in-frame clones, not every one. Of some 300,000 clones detected, 85% to 90% appear once; the ten largest clones hold 2% to 2.5%. The sequenced sample was PBMCs or T cells enriched from blood (not recorded which). These receptors came from a woman aged 55-70 years in a cohort exposed to, infected with or recovered from COVID-19 (not recorded which).

In DNA form, the CDR3 reads TGCGCCAGCAGCTTGGCCGGTGGAGCTCCTGTCACTGAAGCTTTCTTT. This encodes CASSLAGGAPVTEAFF. This chain links TRBV5-1 with TRBJ1-1; D gene uncertain. From germline, CDR1 is SGHRS and CDR2 YFSETQ. V lost 0 bases and J 4 bases, leaving 16 bases between the germline ends. This CDR3 contains 16 residues. The variable domain in full, completed from reference TRBV5-1 and TRBJ1-1, reads KAGVTQTPRYLIKTRGQQVTLSCSPISGHRSVSWYQQTPGQGLQFLFEYFSETQRNKGNFPGRFSGRQFSNSRSEMNVSTLELGDSALYLCASSLAGGAPVTEAFFGQGTRLTVV.

The V and J genes are TRBV28 and TRBJ1-5, with D hard to call. Germline V gives CDR1 MDHEN, CDR2 SYDVKM. The CDR3 totals 16 residues. V was cut by 4 bases and J by 4 bases, with 17 bases left in between. CDR3 DNA: TGTGCCAGCAGTTCTTTCCGACACTTCTCTAATCAGCCCCAGCATTTT. Translating it yields CASSSFRHFSNQPQHF.

The chain carries TRBV4-2 and TRBJ2-7; 10 bases are shared with TRBD2. The CDR3 totals 15 residues. Looked up from germline, CDR1 is LGHNA and CDR2 is YNFKEQ. V shed 6 bases and J 4 bases; nucleotides not matched to a gene: 9. CDR3 amino acids: CASSYRAGGSYEQYF. CDR3 DNA: TGTGCCAGCAGTTACCGAGCGGGAGGGAGTTACGAGCAGTACTTC.

The chain combines TRBV11-2 with TRBJ2-7; 9 bases line up with TRBD1. CDR1 SGHAT and CDR2 FQNNGV come from the germline V gene. The V segment lost 5 bases and the J segment 4 bases; nucleotides outside the gene matches: 6. CDR3 length equals 14 residues. In DNA, the CDR3 is TGTGCCAGCAGCCCTGGGGACAGGGTTTACGAGCAGTACTTC. Residues: CASSPGDRVYEQYF.

The chain carries TRBV15 and TRBJ2-3, with 8 bases fitting TRBD2. The germline V gene has CDR1 LNHNV and CDR2 YYDKDF (reference sequence). Unmatched junction bases numbered 10, after V lost 3 bases and J lost 5 bases. CDR3 size: 16 residues. The CDR3: CATSRQRGIPQDTQYF. In nucleotides, the CDR3 is TGTGCCACCAGCAGGCAGCGGGGGATACCACAAGATACGCAGTATTTT.

This clone was seen once. V gene TRBV28 combines with J gene TRBJ1-6, with a tentative D call TRBD1 (6 bases). The CDR3 is 14 amino acids. Germline V CDR1 and CDR2: MDHEN, SYDVKM. Trimming removed 2 bases at V and 4 bases at J, with 6 bases between. For the CDR3, the DNA is TGTGCCAGCAGTTTAACAGGGTATAATTCACCCCTCCACTTT. It specifies CASSLTGYNSPLHF.

The gene calls are TRBV10-3 and TRBJ2-5; 8 bases match TRBD1. Trimming cost V 8 bases and J 5 bases; bases outside gene matches: 10. From germline, CDR1 is ENHRY and CDR2 SYGVKD. This CDR3 has 14 residues. CDR3 nucleotide sequence: TGTGCCATCGGCAGCGACAGGGGAGTCGAGACCCAGTACTTC. It specifies CAIGSDRGVETQYF.

The J gene is TRBJ1-3, the V gene TRBV18; 7 positions agree with TRBD1. Germline values: CDR1 KGHSH, CDR2 LQKENI. The CDR3 has 16 residues. The junction had 7 bases not matched to a gene; V was cut back by 2 bases and J by 3 bases. CDR3 nucleotide sequence: TGTGCCAGCTCACCAGGAACAGGGGCAGGTGGAAACACCATATATTTT. This translates into CASSPGTGAGGNTIYF.

The chain combines TRBV27 with TRBJ1-1; possibly TRBD1 for D (6 bases). This CDR3 has 14 residues. Trimming pared 2 bases from V and 4 bases from J, leaving 11 bases between. Germline V gene sequence: CDR1 MNHEY, CDR2 SMNVEV (reference sequence). The CDR3 DNA follows: TGTGCCAGCAGTTTACAGGGGCCGAGCACTGAAGCTTTCTTT. This gives the protein CASSLQGPSTEAFF.

CDR3 sequence: CASTISRLSYEQYF. The CDR3 DNA sequence: TGTGCCAGTACCATTTCTAGATTATCCTACGAGCAGTACTTC. The chain links TRBV6-5 to TRBJ2-7; no clear D gene. V gave up 9 bases and J gave up 1 base, with 16 bases separating them. The CDR3 extends over 14 amino acids. CDR1 MNHEY and CDR2 SVGAGI come from the germline V gene.

This chain connects TRBV30 to TRBJ1-2, with TRBD1 identical over 7 bases. V shed 2 bases and J 4 bases; nucleotides not matched to a gene: 10. This CDR3 spans 15 amino acids. Germline V CDR1 and CDR2: GTSNPN, SVGIG (reference sequence). The CDR3: CAWSPLPSGGYGYTF. CDR3 bases: TGTGCCTGGAGTCCCTTACCGTCAGGGGGCTATGGCTACACCTTC. The complete variable domain, with remaining parts taken from reference TRBV30 and TRBJ1-2, reads SQTIHQWPATLVQPVGSPLSLECTVEGTSNPNLYWYRQAAGRGLQLLFYSVGIGQISSEVPQNLSASRPQDRQFILSSKKLLLSDSGFYLCAWSPLPSGGYGYTFGSGTRLTVV.

The V and J genes are TRBV7-2 and TRBJ1-4; D perhaps matches TRBD1 (5 bases). The CDR3 runs 15 residues. CDR1 is SGHTA and CDR2 is FQGNSA in the germline V gene. Deletions cut 1 base from V and 3 bases from J, with 9 bases between. The CDR3 is CASSLGGLPNEKLFF. CDR3 coding DNA: TGTGCCAGCAGCTTAGGGGGACTCCCTAATGAAAAACTGTTTTTT. The whole variable domain, remainder taken from reference TRBV7-2 and TRBJ1-4, is GAGVSQSPSNKVTEKGKDVELRCDPISGHTALYWYRQSLGQGLEFLIYFQGNSAPDKSGLPSDRFSAERTGGSVSTLTIQRTQQEDSAVYLCASSLGGLPNEKLFFGSGTQLSVL.

V gene TRBV13 combines with J gene TRBJ2-3, with D tentatively TRBD1 (6 bases). Trimming took off 2 bases at V and 1 base at J, with 13 bases between the two ends. The germline CDR1 and CDR2 sequences are PRHDT and FYEKMQ (reference sequence). The CDR3 extends over 16 amino acids. Here the CDR3 reads CASSLSQTGGTDTQYF. DNA for the CDR3: TGTGCCAGCAGCTTAAGCCAGACAGGAGGCACAGATACGCAGTATTTT.

This clone has just one count. The CDR3 region has the DNA TGTGCCAGTAGTATTGGGACTCGGAGGGAAGCTTTCTTT. This encodes CASSIGTRREAFF. The V and J genes are TRBV19 and TRBJ1-1, with D maybe TRBD1 (5 bases). The CDR3 runs 13 residues. The germline V and J ends were trimmed by 3 bases and 8 bases, with 13 bases remaining between them. Germline V gene data show CDR1 as LNHDA and CDR2 as SQIVND (reference sequence).

The chain joins TRBV2 to TRBJ1-2; 7 bases fit TRBD1. V lost 6 bases, J lost 4 bases, and 8 bases stayed unmatched. Germline loops: CDR1 SNHLY, CDR2 FYNNEI. This CDR3 spans 14 amino acids. The CDR3 reads CASRGDSSPYGYTF. For the CDR3, the DNA is TGTGCCAGCAGGGGGGACAGTAGCCCCTATGGCTACACCTTC. Full variable domain (rest looked up from reference TRBV2 and TRBJ1-2): EPEVTQTPSHQVTQMGQEVILRCVPISNHLYFYWYRQILGQKVEFLVSFYNNEISEKSEIFDDQFSVERPDGSNFTLKIRSTKLEDSAMYFCASRGDSSPYGYTFGSGTRLTVV.

CDR3 protein: CASSLSEIASFYEQYF. The CDR3 DNA reads TGTGCCAGCAGCTTATCGGAAATAGCCAGCTTCTACGAGCAGTACTTC. V is TRBV7-6 and J is TRBJ2-7; D remains unclear. Germline lookup yields CDR1 SGHVS and CDR2 FNYEAQ. CDR3 size: 16 residues. The V and J ends lost 2 bases and 3 bases respectively, with 17 bases between them.

The CDR3 DNA sequence: TGCGCCAGCAGCCGGGACGGCGGGAGCTCCTACAATGAGCAGTTCTTC. Amino acids: CASSRDGGSSYNEQFF. The J gene is TRBJ2-1, the V gene TRBV5-1, with 7 bases matching TRBD2. After removal of 4 bases from V and 0 bases from J, the junction contained 7 bases not matched to a gene. The germline CDR1 and CDR2 sequences are SGHRS and YFSETQ. The CDR3 totals 16 residues. The variable domain in full, completed from reference TRBV5-1 and TRBJ2-1, reads KAGVTQTPRYLIKTRGQQVTLSCSPISGHRSVSWYQQTPGQGLQFLFEYFSETQRNKGNFPGRFSGRQFSNSRSEMNVSTLELGDSALYLCASSRDGGSSYNEQFFGPGTRLTVL.

This sequence joins TRBV21-1 and TRBJ2-7; no check of the table's D call, TRBD2, against the DNA was made. TRBV21-1 is a listed pseudogene. CDR3 length: 19 residues. The CDR3 loop is CASSEVVRLADMGSYEQYF. The CDR3 DNA follows: TGTGCCAGCAGCGAAGTGGTTCGACTAGCGGATATGGGCTCCTACGAGCAGTACTTC.

The sample holds one count of this clone. The gene calls are TRBV11-2 and TRBJ1-2; D unresolved. Germline CDR1 reads SGHAT; CDR2 reads FQNNGV. Trimming pared 7 bases from V and 5 bases from J, leaving 17 bases between. This CDR3 comprises 14 residues. The CDR3 DNA reads as TGTGCCAGCACCCCTCGGGTGGGGAGGTATGGCTACACCTTC. Translating it yields CASTPRVGRYGYTF.

This clone was picked up a small number of times. The chain links TRBV5-4 to TRBJ2-1, with TRBD1 matching 8 bases. The CDR3 is 12 amino acids. Germline-derived CDR1 and CDR2 are SGHNT and YYREEE (reference sequence). J was trimmed by 6 bases and V by 4 bases; bases with no gene match: 0. CDR3 sequence reads: CASSGQGNEQFF. CDR3 nucleotides: TGTGCCAGCAGCGGACAGGGCAATGAGCAGTTCTTC.

V and J are TRBV5-1 and TRBJ2-7, with 10 positions matching TRBD2. Germline trimming cut 2 bases from V and 3 bases from J; bases unmatched to any gene: 8. The germline V gene encodes CDR1 SGHRS and CDR2 YFSETQ. The CDR3 is made up of 16 amino acids. This chain's CDR3 is CASSFQPGLAIYEQYF. CDR3 DNA sequence: TGCGCCAGCAGCTTCCAACCGGGACTAGCGATCTACGAGCAGTACTTC.